A selection of T cell receptor beta chains follows, all from one sample in a study. TCRdb redid the calling of the 5' RACE reads with MiXCR, one entry per CDR3 protein. The repertoire holds over 45,000 distinct CDR3 sequences, less than 30% seen once, with 2% to 2.5% in the top ten. The specimen was tumor-infiltrating Tregs sorted from the breast tumor. These receptors were obtained from a female donor with breast cancer. The CDR3 runs from the conserved cysteine through the conserved F or W. The order of the fields is clone size, V gene, J gene, D gene, CDR3 protein, CDR3 DNA. The D gene is left open where the match is weak. Clone size is stated in some rows and not others, as once, few, many or a class when expanded.

NA	TRBV15	TRBJ2-1	TRBD2	CATSRVRLAGGSSYNEQFF	TGTGCCACCAGCAGAGTGAGGCTAGCGGGAGGGAGCTCCTACAATGAGCAGTTCTTC
few	TRBV6-2/TRBV6-3	TRBJ2-7	NA	CASSYTGNVYEQYF	TGTGCCAGCAGTTACACTGGTAACGTCTACGAGCAGTACTTC
NA	TRBV7-8	TRBJ1-5	NA	CASSSLNQPQHF	TGTGCCAGCAGCTCACTGAATCAGCCCCAGCATTTT
NA	TRBV29-1	TRBJ1-2	NA	CSSHRVGFNYGYTF	TGCAGCTCCCACAGGGTTGGTTTTAACTATGGCTACACCTTC
many	TRBV5-1	TRBJ2-7	NA	CASSQSLFSYEQYF	TGCGCCAGCAGCCAGTCTTTATTCTCCTACGAGCAGTACTTC
NA	TRBV6-2/TRBV6-3	TRBJ1-5	NA	CASSYSQGRSNQPQHF	TGTGCCAGCAGTTACAGCCAGGGGCGAAGCAATCAGCCCCAGCATTTT
many	TRBV9	TRBJ2-1	NA	CASSVGDEQFF	TGTGCCAGCAGCGTGGGAGATGAGCAGTTCTTC
NA	TRBV6-1	TRBJ2-7	NA	CASSVGILYEQYF	TGTGCCAGCAGTGTAGGGATTCTCTACGAGCAGTACTTC
NA	TRBV10-1	TRBJ2-7	NA	CASKATRGSEQYF	TGCGCCAGCAAAGCGACTAGGGGCTCCGAGCAGTACTTC
NA	TRBV11-2	TRBJ2-2	TRBD2	CASSDSKTSLAGELFF	TGTGCCAGCAGCGATTCGAAGACTAGCTTAGCCGGGGAGCTGTTTTTT
NA	TRBV2	TRBJ2-7	NA	CASRADSSRYF	TGTGCCAGCAGGGCCGACTCGTCCCGGTACTTC
few	TRBV6-2/TRBV6-3	TRBJ1-6	TRBD1	CASGYSTGGSFSPLHF	TGTGCCAGCGGTTACTCAACAGGGGGAAGTTTTTCACCCCTCCACTTT
few	TRBV5-1	TRBJ2-1	NA	CASSFSGTGHNEQFF	TGCGCCAGCAGCTTTTCCGGGACGGGACACAATGAGCAGTTCTTC
many	TRBV6-1	TRBJ1-5	NA	CASSEMAGAYSNQPQHF	TGTGCCAGCAGTGAAATGGCCGGCGCATATAGCAATCAGCCCCAGCATTTT
many	TRBV6-2/TRBV6-3	TRBJ1-1	NA	CASNNNRDTEAFF	TGTGCCAGCAACAATAACCGGGACACTGAAGCTTTCTTT
few	TRBV7-6	TRBJ2-2	NA	CASSLSVDTGELFF	TGTGCCAGCAGCTTATCCGTGGACACCGGGGAGCTGTTTTTT
NA	TRBV7-9	TRBJ2-2	NA	CASSPVTGTGELFF	TGTGCCAGCAGCCCCGTTACGGGGACCGGGGAGCTGTTTTTT
few	TRBV5-1	TRBJ2-1	NA	CASSYPSSYNEQFF	TGCGCCAGCAGCTACCCTAGCTCCTACAATGAGCAGTTCTTC
many	TRBV6-1	TRBJ1-6	NA	CASSAGDWGSPLHF	TGTGCCAGCAGTGCCGGGGACTGGGGCTCACCCCTCCACTTT
many	TRBV29-1	TRBJ2-1	NA	CSARTDRMFNEQFF	TGCAGCGCTAGGACAGACAGAATGTTCAATGAGCAGTTCTTC
many	TRBV5-1	TRBJ2-3	NA	CASSLAASTDTQYF	TGCGCCAGCAGCTTGGCCGCCTCCACAGATACGCAGTATTTT
NA	TRBV5-1	TRBJ2-5	NA	CASSTGTPGETQYF	TGCGCCAGCAGCACCGGGACTCCGGGAGAGACCCAGTACTTC
many	TRBV7-9	TRBJ2-3	TRBD2	CASSSSGSTDTQYF	TGTGCCAGCAGCTCTAGCGGCAGCACAGATACGCAGTATTTT
few	TRBV5-1	TRBJ1-1	NA	CASRRPGRMNTEAFF	TGCGCCAGCAGGCGCCCTGGACGGATGAACACTGAAGCTTTCTTT
NA	TRBV10-3	TRBJ2-1	NA	CAISEIGGIYNEQFF	TGTGCCATCAGTGAGATCGGGGGAATCTACAATGAGCAGTTCTTC
medium-sized	TRBV28	TRBJ2-3	NA	CASSLSFRNPSSTDTQYF	TGTGCCAGCAGTTTATCTTTCCGGAACCCATCTAGCACAGATACGCAGTATTTT
many	TRBV5-1	TRBJ2-1	NA	CASSLAGGGGYNEQFF	TGCGCCAGCAGCTTGGCCGGCGGAGGGGGCTACAATGAGCAGTTCTTC
NA	TRBV20-1	TRBJ1-2	NA	CSARKDSSNYGYTF	TGCAGTGCTAGGAAGGACAGTTCGAACTATGGCTACACCTTC
NA	TRBV19	TRBJ2-5	TRBD1	CASSIRQGDSETQYF	TGTGCCAGTAGTATCAGACAGGGGGACTCAGAGACCCAGTACTTC
NA	TRBV11-2	TRBJ1-1	NA	CASSQRGAGNTEAFF	TGTGCCAGCAGCCAAAGGGGGGCGGGGAACACTGAAGCTTTCTTT
NA	TRBV7-9	TRBJ2-3	NA	CASSLKGGASTDTQYF	TGTGCCAGCAGCTTAAAAGGCGGGGCTAGCACAGATACGCAGTATTTT
NA	TRBV7-3	TRBJ2-2	TRBD2	CASRGTSGSTGELFF	TGTGCCAGCAGAGGGACTAGCGGGTCCACCGGGGAGCTGTTTTTT
many	TRBV6-5	TRBJ1-1	NA	CASSSHLVGGFTEAFF	TGTGCCAGCAGTTCCCATCTGGTGGGTGGTTTCACTGAAGCTTTCTTT
few	TRBV7-9	TRBJ1-2	TRBD1	CASSRGQGYDGYTF	TGTGCCAGCAGCAGGGGACAGGGCTACGATGGCTACACCTTC
NA	TRBV7-3	TRBJ2-6	TRBD1	CASSPSGGAGANVLTF	TGTGCCAGCAGCCCATCAGGGGGCGCTGGGGCCAACGTCCTGACTTTC